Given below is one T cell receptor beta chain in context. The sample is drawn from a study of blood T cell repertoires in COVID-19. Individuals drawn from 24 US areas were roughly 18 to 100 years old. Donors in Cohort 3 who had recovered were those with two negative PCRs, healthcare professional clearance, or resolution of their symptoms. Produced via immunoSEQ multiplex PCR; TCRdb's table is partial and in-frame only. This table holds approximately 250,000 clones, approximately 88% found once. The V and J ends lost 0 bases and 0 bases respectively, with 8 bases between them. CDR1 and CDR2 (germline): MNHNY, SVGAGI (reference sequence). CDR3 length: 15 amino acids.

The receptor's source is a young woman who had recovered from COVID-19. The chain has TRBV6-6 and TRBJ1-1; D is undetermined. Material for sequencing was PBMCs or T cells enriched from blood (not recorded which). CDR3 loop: CASSYSPVLNTEAFF. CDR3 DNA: TGTGCCAGCAGTTACTCCCCGGTATTGAACACTGAAGCTTTCTTT.